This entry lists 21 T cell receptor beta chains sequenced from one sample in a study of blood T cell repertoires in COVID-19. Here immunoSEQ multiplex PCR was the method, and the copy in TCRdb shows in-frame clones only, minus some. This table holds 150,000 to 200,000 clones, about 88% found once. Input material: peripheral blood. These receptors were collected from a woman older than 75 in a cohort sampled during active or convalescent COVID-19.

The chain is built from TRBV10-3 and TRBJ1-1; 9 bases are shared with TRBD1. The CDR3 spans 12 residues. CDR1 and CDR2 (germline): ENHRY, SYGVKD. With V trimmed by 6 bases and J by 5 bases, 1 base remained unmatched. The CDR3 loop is CAIRGQGTEAFF. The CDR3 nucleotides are TGTGCCATCAGGGGACAGGGAACTGAAGCTTTCTTT.

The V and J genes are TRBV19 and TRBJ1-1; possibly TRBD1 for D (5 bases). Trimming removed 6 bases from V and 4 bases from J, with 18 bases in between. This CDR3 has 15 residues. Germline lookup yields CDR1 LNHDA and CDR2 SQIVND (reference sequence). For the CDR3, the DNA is TGTGCCAGTAGAGTACCCGGGGGGGTGGCCACTGAAGCTTTCTTT. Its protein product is CASRVPGGVATEAFF.

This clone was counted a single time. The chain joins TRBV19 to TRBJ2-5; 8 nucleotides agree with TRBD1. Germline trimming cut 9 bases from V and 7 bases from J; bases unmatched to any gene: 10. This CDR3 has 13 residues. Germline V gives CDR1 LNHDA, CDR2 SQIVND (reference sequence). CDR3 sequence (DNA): TGTGCCAGCAACTCGGGACAGGTTGGGACCCAGTACTTC. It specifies CASNSGQVGTQYF.

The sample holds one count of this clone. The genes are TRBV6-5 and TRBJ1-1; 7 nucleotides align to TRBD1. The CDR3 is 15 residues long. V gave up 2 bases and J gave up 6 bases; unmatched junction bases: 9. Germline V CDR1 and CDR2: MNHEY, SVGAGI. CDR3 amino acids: CASSYMSRGLPEAFF. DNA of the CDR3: TGTGCCAGCAGTTACATGAGTAGGGGGCTGCCTGAAGCTTTCTTT.

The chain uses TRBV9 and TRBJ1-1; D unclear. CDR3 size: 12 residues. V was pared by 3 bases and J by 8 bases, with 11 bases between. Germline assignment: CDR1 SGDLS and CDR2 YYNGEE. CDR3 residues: CASSAPSLEAFF. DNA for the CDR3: TGTGCCAGCAGCGCCCCGAGCCTAGAAGCTTTCTTT.

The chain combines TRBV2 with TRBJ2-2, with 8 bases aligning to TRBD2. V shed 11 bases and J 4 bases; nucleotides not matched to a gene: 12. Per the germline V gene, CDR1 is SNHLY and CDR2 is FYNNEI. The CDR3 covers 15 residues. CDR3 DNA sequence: TGTGCCGCCGCTCCCGGGAGGGTAGGCACCGGGGAGCTGTTTTTT. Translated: CAAAPGRVGTGELFF. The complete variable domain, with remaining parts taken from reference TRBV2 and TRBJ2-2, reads EPEVTQTPSHQVTQMGQEVILRCVPISNHLYFYWYRQILGQKVEFLVSFYNNEISEKSEIFDDQFSVERPDGSNFTLKIRSTKLEDSAMYFCAAAPGRVGTGELFFGEGSRLTVL.

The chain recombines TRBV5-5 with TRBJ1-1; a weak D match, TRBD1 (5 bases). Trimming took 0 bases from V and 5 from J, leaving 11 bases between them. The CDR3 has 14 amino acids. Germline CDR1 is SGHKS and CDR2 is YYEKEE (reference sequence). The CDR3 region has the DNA TGTGCCAGCAGCTTGGCTGGGGCAGTGACTGAAGCTTTCTTT. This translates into CASSLAGAVTEAFF. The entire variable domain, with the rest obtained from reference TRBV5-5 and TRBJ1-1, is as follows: DAGVTQSPTHLIKTRGQQVTLRCSPISGHKSVSWYQQVLGQGPQFIFQYYEKEERGRGNFPDRFSARQFPNYSSELNVNALLLGDSALYLCASSLAGAVTEAFFGQGTRLTVV.

The CDR3 loop is CASSGWGLDQPQHF. Here the CDR3 DNA reads TGTGCCAGTAGTGGATGGGGGCTTGATCAGCCCCAGCATTTT. This chain links TRBV19 with TRBJ1-5, with a tentative D call TRBD1 (6 bases). Germline V CDR1 and CDR2: LNHDA, SQIVND (reference sequence). Between the trimmed V and J ends, which lost 5 bases and 5 bases, there was a span of 13 bases. The length of the CDR3 is 14 residues.

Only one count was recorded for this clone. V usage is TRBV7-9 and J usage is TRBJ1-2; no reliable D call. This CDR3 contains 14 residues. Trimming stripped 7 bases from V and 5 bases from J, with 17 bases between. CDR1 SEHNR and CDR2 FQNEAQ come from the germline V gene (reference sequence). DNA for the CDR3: TGTGCCAGCATCCCCCCCGGGTTGAGATATGGCTACACCTTC. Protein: CASIPPGLRYGYTF.

The CDR3 DNA sequence: TGTGCCAGCACCCCAAAAGTCGGCAGGGGGCAGTACTATGGCTACACCTTC. Translating it yields CASTPKVGRGQYYGYTF. This sequence joins TRBV25-1 and TRBJ1-2; 8 bases align to TRBD1. Trimming took 7 bases from V and 3 from J; bases not matched to a gene: 16. Germline V gives CDR1 MGHDK, CDR2 SYGVNS. This CDR3 has 17 residues.

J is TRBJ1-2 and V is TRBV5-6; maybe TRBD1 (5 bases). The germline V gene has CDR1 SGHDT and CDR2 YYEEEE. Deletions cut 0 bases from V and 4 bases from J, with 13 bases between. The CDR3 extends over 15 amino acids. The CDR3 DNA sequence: TGTGCCAGCAGCTTGGTAGGACACGCGAGCTATGGCTACACCTTC. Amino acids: CASSLVGHASYGYTF.

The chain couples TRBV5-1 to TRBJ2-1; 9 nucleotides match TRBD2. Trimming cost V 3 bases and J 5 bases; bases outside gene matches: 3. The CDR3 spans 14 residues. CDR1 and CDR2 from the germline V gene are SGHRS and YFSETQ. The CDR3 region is CASSSSGAHNEQFF. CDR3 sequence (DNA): TGCGCCAGCAGCTCTAGCGGGGCCCACAATGAGCAGTTCTTC.

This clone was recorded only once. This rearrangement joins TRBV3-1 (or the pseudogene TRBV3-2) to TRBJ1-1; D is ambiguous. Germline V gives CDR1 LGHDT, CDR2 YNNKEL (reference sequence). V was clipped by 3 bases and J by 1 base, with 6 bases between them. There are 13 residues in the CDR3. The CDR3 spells CASSHTRNTEAFF. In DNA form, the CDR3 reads TGTGCCAGCAGCCACACGAGGAACACTGAAGCTTTCTTT.

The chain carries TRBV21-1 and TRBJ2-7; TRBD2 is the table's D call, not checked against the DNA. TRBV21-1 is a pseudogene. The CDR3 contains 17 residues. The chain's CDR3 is CASCVELGREGSDEQYV. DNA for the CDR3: TGTGCCAGCTGCGTAGAGTTGGGGCGGGAAGGTAGCGACGAGCAGTACGTC.

The CDR3 nucleotides are TGTGCCAGCAGTGAACGGGACAGGAATAGCAATCAGCCCCAGCATTTT. Its translation is CASSERDRNSNQPQHF. The V and J genes are TRBV2 and TRBJ1-5, with 8 bases that match TRBD1. CDR1 and CDR2 from the germline V gene are SNHLY and FYNNEI. J was trimmed by 0 bases and V by 2 bases; bases with no gene match: 3. The CDR3 consists of 16 residues.

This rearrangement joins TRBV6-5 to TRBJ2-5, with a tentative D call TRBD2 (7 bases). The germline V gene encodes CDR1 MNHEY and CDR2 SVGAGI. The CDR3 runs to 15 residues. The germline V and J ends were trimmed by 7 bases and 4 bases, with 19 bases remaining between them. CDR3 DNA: TGTGCCAGCAATCTTAGGGGAGGGGGAGCAGAGACCCAGTACTTC. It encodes CASNLRGGGAETQYF.

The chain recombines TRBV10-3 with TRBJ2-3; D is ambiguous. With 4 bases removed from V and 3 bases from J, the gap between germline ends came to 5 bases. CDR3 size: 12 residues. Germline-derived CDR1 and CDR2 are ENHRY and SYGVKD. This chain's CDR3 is CAISGATDTQYF. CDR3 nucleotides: TGTGCCATCAGTGGGGCAACAGATACGCAGTATTTT.

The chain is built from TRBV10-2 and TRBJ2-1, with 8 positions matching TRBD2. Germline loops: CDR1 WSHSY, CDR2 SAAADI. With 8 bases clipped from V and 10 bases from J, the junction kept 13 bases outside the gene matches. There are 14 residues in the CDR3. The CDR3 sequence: CASEQRGTRWEQFF. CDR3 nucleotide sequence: TGCGCCAGCGAACAGAGAGGGACTAGGTGGGAGCAGTTCTTC.

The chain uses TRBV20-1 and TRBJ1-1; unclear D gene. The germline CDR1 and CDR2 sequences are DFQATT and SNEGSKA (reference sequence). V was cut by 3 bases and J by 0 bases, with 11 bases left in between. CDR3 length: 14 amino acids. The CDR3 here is CSASENSMNTEAFF. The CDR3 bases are TGCAGTGCTAGTGAGAACAGTATGAACACTGAAGCTTTCTTT.

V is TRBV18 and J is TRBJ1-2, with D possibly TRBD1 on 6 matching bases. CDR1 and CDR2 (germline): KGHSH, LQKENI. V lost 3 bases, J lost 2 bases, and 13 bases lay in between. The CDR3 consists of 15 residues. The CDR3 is CASSPQGTGNYGYTF. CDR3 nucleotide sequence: TGTGCCAGCTCACCCCAGGGGACGGGGAACTATGGCTACACCTTC.

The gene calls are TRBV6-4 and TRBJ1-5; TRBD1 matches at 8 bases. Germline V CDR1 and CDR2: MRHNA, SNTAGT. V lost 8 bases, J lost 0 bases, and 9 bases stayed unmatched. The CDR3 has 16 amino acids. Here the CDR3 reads CASPGQGLNSNQPQHF. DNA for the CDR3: TGTGCCAGCCCTGGACAGGGCCTAAATAGCAATCAGCCCCAGCATTTT.